This is a list of T cell receptor beta chains from one sample in a study of cytomegalovirus exposure and HLA in healthy donors. TCRdb's table, derived via immunoSEQ multiplex PCR, lists solely in-frame clones and lacks some. The table has around 92,000 clones, approximately 82% seen once. The sample consisted of PBMCs. These TCRs come from a female donor in good health and CMV-seropositive. Both conserved end residues are trimmed from each CDR3.

>TRBJ2-6|TRBV5-1
ASTPPGVSGANVLT
>TRBJ1-4|TRBV28
ASSSPRQKKGKLF
>TRBJ1-4|TRBV7-2
ASSYLTGVNEKLF
>TRBJ1-4|TRBV4-2
ASSQVPQGHEKLF
>TRBJ1-1|TRBV27
ASSLSGVNTEAF
>TRBJ2-1|TRBV6-1
ASRYRQGMGNEQF
>TRBJ2-7|TRBV7-7
ASRPRIADLEQY
>TRBJ1-2|TRBV7-9
SSSLDSYGYT
>TRBJ2-1|TRBV30
AWSRSGTSGGNEQF
>TRBJ1-1|TRBV5-1
ASSGQVSNAEAF
>TRBJ2-3|TRBV12-5
ASGLDRAATDTQY
>TRBJ1-2|TRBV6-4
ASSPGQGKNYGYT
>TRBJ2-3|TRBV7-9
ASSPQTGTGGVDTQY
>TRBJ2-7|TRBV9
ASSPLGAGLTYEQY
>TRBJ1-1|TRBV6-1
AIDRVNTEAF
>TRBJ1-2|TRBV7-9
ASSSEVGYGYT
>TRBJ2-3|TRBV6-1
ASSARPSDTQY
>TRBJ1-2|TRBV6-1
ASSKKTGQVEYT
>TRBJ1-1|TRBV6-6
ASRTGTGLNTEAF
>TRBJ1-1|TRBV19
ALGGDGTEAF
>TRBJ1-2|TRBV6-1
ASSPEPGQNYGYT
>TRBJ2-7|TRBV5-5
ASTSDRGYEQY
>TRBJ1-4|TRBV28
ASARTVTATNEKLF
>TRBJ2-5|TRBV13
ASSLGGASGSQETQY
>TRBJ2-5|TRBV6-5
ASSYVGSTEETQY
>TRBJ2-3|TRBV18
ASSPPDRTDTQY
>TRBJ1-3|TRBV6-1
ASSEGSRSGNTIY
>TRBJ2-1|TRBV7-2
ASSPTWVQF
>TRBJ2-7|TRBV15
ATSRDRGASRQY
>TRBJ2-1|TRBV5-1
ASSFDRNNEQF
>TRBJ1-3|TRBV18
ASSPITGDGNTIY
>TRBJ2-2|TRBV9
ASSVDPGGWSTGELF
>TRBJ2-1|TRBV18
ASSSRGGQSYNEQF
>TRBJ2-1|TRBV9
ASSLGLGGDEQF
>TRBJ2-3|TRBV5-4
ASSPGVTGGTDTQY
>TRBJ2-3|TRBV27
ASSSWTGNTDTQY
>TRBJ1-2|TRBV5-4
ASSWGTGGLYGYT
>TRBJ2-2|TRBV18
ASSPLGLAGAANTGELF
>TRBJ1-5|TRBV4-1
ASSQDGNQPQH
>TRBJ1-6|TRBV18
ASSGQLSSYNSPLH